This T cell receptor beta chain originates from a study of long-term antiretroviral therapy in people with HIV. Across the study: The oldest samples precede the 2015 immediate-ART recommendation by about a decade. Study-level results: Repertoires with HIV possessed tighter CDR3 length spans than those of controls.

Treatment of all HIV participants took place in the United States. The immunoSEQ assay was v3.0, run at survey level. Generated by immunoSEQ multiplex PCR, the TCRdb table keeps only in-frame clones and is missing some. The sample carries about 18,000 clones, 79% recorded once. CDR1 is SGHDT, CDR2 YYEEEE, per germline. The V end lost 0 bases, the J end lost 4 bases, and 7 bases lay between the germline ends. This CDR3 has 13 residues. Worth noting for this clone: Antigen unknown.

The chain is built from TRBV5-6 and TRBJ2-5, with no clear D. This sample comprised unsorted PBMCs, obtained at the start of antiretroviral therapy, before treatment. This sequence originates from a man aged 18 to 30 with HIV. The CDR3 DNA is TGTGCCAGCAGCTTGGTAGGAAGAGAGACCCAGTACTTC. This codes for CASSLVGRETQYF.